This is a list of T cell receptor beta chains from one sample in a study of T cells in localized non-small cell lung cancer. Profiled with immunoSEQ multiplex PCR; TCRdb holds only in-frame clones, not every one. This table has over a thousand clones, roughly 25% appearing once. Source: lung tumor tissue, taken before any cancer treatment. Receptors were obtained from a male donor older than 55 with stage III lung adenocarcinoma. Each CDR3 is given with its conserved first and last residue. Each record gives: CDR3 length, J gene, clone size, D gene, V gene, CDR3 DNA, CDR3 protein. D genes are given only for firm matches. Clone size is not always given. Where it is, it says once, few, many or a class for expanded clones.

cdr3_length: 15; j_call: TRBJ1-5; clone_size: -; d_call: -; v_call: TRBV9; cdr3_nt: TGTGCCAGCAGTGAAGTGGGTGGGGCCTATCAGCCCCAGCATTTT; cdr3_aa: CASSEVGGAYQPQHF
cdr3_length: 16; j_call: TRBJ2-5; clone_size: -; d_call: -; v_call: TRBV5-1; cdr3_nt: TGCGCCAGCAGCCCGACATCTCAGGGACCCCAAGAGACCCAGTACTTC; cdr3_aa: CASSPTSQGPQETQYF
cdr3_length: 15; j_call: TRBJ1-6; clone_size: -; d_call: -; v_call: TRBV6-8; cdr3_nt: TGTGCCAGCAGTTACCAGATCGGACAGTATTCACCCCTCCACTTT; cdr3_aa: CASSYQIGQYSPLHF
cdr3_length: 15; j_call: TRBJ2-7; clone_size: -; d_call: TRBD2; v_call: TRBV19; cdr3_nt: TGTGCCAGTAGTACCCACGAGGCGGGGGACTACGAGCAGTACTTC; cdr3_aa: CASSTHEAGDYEQYF
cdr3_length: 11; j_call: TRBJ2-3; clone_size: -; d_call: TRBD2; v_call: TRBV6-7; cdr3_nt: TGTGCCAGCAGCCTAGCGGGGGTAGAGTATTTT; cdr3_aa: CASSLAGVEYF
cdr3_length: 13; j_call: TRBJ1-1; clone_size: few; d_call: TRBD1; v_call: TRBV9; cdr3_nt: TGTGCCAGCAGAAAAAGGGACAGTTCTGAAGCTTTCTTT; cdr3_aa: CASRKRDSSEAFF
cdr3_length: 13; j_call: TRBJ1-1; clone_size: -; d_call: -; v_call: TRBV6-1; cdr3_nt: TGTGCCAGCAGTGAAGCGGAGAACACTGAAGCTTTCTTT; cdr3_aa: CASSEAENTEAFF
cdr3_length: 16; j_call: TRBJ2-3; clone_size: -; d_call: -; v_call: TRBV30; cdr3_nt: TGTGCCTGGAGTTTCCTGGACCCCTCGCTGACAGATACGCAGTATTTT; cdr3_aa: CAWSFLDPSLTDTQYF
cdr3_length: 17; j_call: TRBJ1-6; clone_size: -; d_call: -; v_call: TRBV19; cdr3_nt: TGTGCCAGTAGTCTTCTCCCGGGGAGCTCCTATAATTCACCCCTCCACTTT; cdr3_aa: CASSLLPGSSYNSPLHF
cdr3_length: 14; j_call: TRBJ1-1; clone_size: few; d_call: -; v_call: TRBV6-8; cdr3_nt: TGTGCCAGCAGTGACGGGATCATGAACACTGAAGCTTTCTTT; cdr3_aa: CASSDGIMNTEAFF
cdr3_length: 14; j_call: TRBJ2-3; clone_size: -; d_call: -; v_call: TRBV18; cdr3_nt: TGTGCCAGCTCACCACAATGGGGAGGAGATACGCAGTATTTT; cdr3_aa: CASSPQWGGDTQYF
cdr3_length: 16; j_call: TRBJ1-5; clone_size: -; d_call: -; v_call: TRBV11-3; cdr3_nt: TGTGCCAGCAGCTCGCGCCCACGGGGGAGCAATCAGCCCCAGCATTTT; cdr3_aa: CASSSRPRGSNQPQHF
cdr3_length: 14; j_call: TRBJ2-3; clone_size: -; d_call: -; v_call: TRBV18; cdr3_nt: TGTGCCAGCTCACCAAATCAGATCACAGATACGCAGTATTTT; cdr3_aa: CASSPNQITDTQYF
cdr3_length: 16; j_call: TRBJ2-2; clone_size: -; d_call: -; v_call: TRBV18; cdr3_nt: TGTGCCAGCTCACCACCGAATCCAGGGCGCACCGGGGAGCTGTTTTTT; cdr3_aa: CASSPPNPGRTGELFF
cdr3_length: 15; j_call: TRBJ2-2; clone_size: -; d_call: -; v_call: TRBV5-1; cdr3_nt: TGCGCCAGCAGCTTGGGCCTAACTAGGACCGGGGAGCTGTTTTTT; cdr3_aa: CASSLGLTRTGELFF
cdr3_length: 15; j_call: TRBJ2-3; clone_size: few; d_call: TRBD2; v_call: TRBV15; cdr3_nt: TGTGCCACCAGCAGAGATGGGAGGGGCACAGATACGCAGTATTTT; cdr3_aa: CATSRDGRGTDTQYF
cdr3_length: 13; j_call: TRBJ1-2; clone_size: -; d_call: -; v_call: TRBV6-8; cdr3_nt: TGTGCCAGCACTAACGACAGATTCTATGGCTACACCTTC; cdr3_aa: CASTNDRFYGYTF
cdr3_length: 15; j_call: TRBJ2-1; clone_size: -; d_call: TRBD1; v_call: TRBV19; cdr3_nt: TGTGCCAGTAGTCCGCGACAGGGGGCCTACAATGAGCAGTTCTTC; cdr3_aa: CASSPRQGAYNEQFF
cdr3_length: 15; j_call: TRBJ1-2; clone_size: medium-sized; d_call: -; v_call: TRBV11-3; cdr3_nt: TGTGCCAGCAGCTTATACCCGGGGGCGGGGTATGGCTACACCTTC; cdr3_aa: CASSLYPGAGYGYTF
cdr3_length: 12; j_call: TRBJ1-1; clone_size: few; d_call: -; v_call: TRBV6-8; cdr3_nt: TGTGCCAGCACGATGTGGGGCACTGAAGCTTTCTTT; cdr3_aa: CASTMWGTEAFF
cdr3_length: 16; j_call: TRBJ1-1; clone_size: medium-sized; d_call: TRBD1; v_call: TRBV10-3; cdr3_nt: TGTGCCATCAGTGAGCCGGGGACAGGGATATACACTGAAGCTTTCTTT; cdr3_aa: CAISEPGTGIYTEAFF
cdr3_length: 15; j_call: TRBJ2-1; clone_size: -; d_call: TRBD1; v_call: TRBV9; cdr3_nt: TGTGCCAGCAGCCTTGACAGGGACACCTACAATGAGCAGTTCTTC; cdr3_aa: CASSLDRDTYNEQFF
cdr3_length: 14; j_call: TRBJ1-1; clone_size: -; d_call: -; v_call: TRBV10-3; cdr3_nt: TGTGCCATCAGTGAGTTACCCGGGGGGACTGAAGCTTTCTTT; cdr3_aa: CAISELPGGTEAFF
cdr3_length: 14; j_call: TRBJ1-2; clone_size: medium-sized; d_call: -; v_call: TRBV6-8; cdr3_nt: TGTGCCAGCAGTTATGGGGGAGCTAACTATGGCTACACCTTC; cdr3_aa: CASSYGGANYGYTF
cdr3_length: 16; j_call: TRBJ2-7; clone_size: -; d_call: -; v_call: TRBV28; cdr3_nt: TGTGCCAGCAGTTTATGGGGGCTGGTTCGCTCCTACGAGCAGTACTTC; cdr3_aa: CASSLWGLVRSYEQYF
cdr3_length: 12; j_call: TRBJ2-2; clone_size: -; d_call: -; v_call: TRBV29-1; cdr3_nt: TGCAGCGTTGAGAGAGGGGCCGGGGAGCTGTTTTTT; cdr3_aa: CSVERGAGELFF
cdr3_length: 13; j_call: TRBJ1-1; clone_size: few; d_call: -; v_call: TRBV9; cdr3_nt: TGTGCCAGCAGCGAGGGGCCTCGGACTGAAGCTTTCTTT; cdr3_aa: CASSEGPRTEAFF
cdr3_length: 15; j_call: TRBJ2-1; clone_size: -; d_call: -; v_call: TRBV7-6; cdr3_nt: TGTGCCAGCAGCTTACGGGACCCCGGGCCCGGGGAGCAGTTCTTC; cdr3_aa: CASSLRDPGPGEQFF
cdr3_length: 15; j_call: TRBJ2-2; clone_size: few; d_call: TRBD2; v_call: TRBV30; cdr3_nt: TGTGCCTGGAGAGAAAGCGGGGGGGACACCGGGGAGCTGTTTTTT; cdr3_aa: CAWRESGGDTGELFF
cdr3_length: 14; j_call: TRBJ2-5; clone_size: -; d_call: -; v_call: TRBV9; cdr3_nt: TGTGCCAGCAGCGTAGCAGCGAACCAAGAGACCCAGTACTTC; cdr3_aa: CASSVAANQETQYF
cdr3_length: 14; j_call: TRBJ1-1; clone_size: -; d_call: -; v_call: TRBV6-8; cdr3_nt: TGTGCCAGCAGTGTCCCTGGGGGGGTCACTGAAGCTTTCTTT; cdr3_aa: CASSVPGGVTEAFF
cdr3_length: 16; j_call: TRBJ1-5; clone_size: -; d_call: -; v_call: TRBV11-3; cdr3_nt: TGTGCCAGCAGTAAGCGGGTTGGGGGGCGTAATCAGCCCCAGCATTTT; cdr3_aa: CASSKRVGGRNQPQHF
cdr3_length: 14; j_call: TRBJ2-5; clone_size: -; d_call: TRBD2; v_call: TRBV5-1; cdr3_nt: TGCGCCAGCAGCACTAGCGGGAATGGGGAGACCCAGTACTTC; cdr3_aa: CASSTSGNGETQYF
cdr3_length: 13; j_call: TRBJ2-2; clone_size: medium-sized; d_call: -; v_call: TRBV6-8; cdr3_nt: TGTGCCAGCAGTTACTCGATCGGCGGGGAGCTGTTTTTT; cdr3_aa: CASSYSIGGELFF
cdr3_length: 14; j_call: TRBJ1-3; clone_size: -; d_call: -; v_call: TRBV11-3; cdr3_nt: TGTGCCAGCAGCCCTGATTTCTCTGGAAACACCATATATTTT; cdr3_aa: CASSPDFSGNTIYF
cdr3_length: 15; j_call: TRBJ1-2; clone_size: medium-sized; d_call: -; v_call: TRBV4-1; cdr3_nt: TGCGCCAGCAGCCAAGATGGGGCTCAAATTGGTGGCTACACCTTC; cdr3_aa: CASSQDGAQIGGYTF
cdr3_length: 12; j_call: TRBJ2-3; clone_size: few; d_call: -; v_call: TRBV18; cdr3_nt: TGTGCCAGCTCACCCGTCACAGATACGCAGTATTTT; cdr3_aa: CASSPVTDTQYF
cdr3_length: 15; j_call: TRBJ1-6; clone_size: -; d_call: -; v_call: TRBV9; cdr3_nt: TGTGCCAGCAGTGACCTGTCGGGACCTAATTCACCCCTCCACTTT; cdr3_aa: CASSDLSGPNSPLHF
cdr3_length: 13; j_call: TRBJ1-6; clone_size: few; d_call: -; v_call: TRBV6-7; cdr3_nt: TGTGCCAGCAGTTACCGGGGGTTTTCACCCCTCCACTTT; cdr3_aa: CASSYRGFSPLHF
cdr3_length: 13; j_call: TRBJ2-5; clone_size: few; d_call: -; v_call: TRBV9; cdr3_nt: TGTGCCAGCAGTAAGGACTATCAAGAGACCCAGTACTTC; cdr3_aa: CASSKDYQETQYF
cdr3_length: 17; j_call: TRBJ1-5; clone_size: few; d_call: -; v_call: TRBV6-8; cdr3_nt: TGTGCCAGCAGTGCCTCCCCGGGGGATCCGGGCAATCAGCCCCAGCATTTT; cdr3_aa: CASSASPGDPGNQPQHF
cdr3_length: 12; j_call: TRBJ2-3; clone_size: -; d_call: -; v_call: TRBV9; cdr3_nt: TGTGCCAGCAGTGGGATGGCAGATACGCAGTATTTT; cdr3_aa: CASSGMADTQYF
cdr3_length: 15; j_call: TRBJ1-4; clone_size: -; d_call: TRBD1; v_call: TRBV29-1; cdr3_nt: TGCAGCGCCCGGACAGGGGCTTCGAATAATGAAAAACTGTTTTTT; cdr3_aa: CSARTGASNNEKLFF
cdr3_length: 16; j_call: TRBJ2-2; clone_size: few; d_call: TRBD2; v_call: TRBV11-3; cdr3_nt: TGTGCCAGCAGCTTACGTCTAGCGGGGGGGCACGGGGAGCTGTTTTTT; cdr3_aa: CASSLRLAGGHGELFF
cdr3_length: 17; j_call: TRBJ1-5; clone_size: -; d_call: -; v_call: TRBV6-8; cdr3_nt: TGTGCCAGCAGCGGGGAAGGGGTTGCAGGGCTCAATCAGCCCCAGCATTTT; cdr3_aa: CASSGEGVAGLNQPQHF
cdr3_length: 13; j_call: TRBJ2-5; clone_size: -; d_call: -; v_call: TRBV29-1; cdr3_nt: TGCAGCGTTGAAGATGTGGCGGGGGAGACCCAGTACTTC; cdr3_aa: CSVEDVAGETQYF
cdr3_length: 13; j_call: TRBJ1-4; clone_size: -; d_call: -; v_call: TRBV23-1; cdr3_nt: TGCGCCAGCAACTTGGGGGGCAGGGAAAAACTGTTTTTT; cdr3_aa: CASNLGGREKLFF
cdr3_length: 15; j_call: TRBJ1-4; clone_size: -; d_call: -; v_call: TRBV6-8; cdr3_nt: TGTGCCAGCAGTTACCCACACGGGGGGACGGAAAAACTGTTTTTT; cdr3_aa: CASSYPHGGTEKLFF
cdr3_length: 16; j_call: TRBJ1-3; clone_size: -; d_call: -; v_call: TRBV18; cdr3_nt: TGTGCCAGCTCACCACCATCCGGGGTATCAGGAAACACCATATATTTT; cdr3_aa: CASSPPSGVSGNTIYF
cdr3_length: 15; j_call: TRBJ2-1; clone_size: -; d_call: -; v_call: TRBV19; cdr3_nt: TGTGCCAGTAGTGTAGCCTCTGGGGATTACAATGAGCAGTTCTTC; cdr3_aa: CASSVASGDYNEQFF
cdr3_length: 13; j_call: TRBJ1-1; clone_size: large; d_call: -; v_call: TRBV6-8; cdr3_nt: TGTGCCAGCAGTACTTCAATCGGGGGAGAAGCTTTCTTT; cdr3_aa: CASSTSIGGEAFF
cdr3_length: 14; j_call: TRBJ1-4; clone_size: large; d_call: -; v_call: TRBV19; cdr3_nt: TGTGCCAGTAGTATCGAGGAGTTTAATGAAAAACTGTTTTTT; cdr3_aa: CASSIEEFNEKLFF
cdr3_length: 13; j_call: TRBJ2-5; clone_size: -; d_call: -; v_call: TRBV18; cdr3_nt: TGTGCCAGCTCACCCAACCAGCAAGAGACCCAGTACTTC; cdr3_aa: CASSPNQQETQYF
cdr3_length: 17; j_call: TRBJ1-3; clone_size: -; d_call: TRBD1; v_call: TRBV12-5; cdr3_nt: TGTGCTAGTGGTTTGGTAGGACAGGGAATCTATGGAAACACCATATATTTT; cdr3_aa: CASGLVGQGIYGNTIYF
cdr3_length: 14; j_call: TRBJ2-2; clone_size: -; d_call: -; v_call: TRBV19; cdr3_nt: TGTGCCAGTAGTGTGCGGGGCGACACCGGGGAGCTGTTTTTT; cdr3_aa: CASSVRGDTGELFF
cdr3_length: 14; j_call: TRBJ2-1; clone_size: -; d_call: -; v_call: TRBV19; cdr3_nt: TGTGCCAGTAGTATGGGGAGCTCCTACAATGAGCAGTTCTTC; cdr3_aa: CASSMGSSYNEQFF
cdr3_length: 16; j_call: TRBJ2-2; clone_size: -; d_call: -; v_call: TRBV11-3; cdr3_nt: TGTGCCAGCAGCCCCGAGGGGTCCCGGAACACCGGGGAGCTGTTTTTT; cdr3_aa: CASSPEGSRNTGELFF
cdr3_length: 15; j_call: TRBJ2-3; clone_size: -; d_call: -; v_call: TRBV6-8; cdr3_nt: TGTGCCAGCAGTGCTGGTGGAGGGGGAGGAGATACGCAGTATTTT; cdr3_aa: CASSAGGGGGDTQYF
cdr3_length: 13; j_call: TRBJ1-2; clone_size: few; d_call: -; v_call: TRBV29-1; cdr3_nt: TGCAGCCTCCCGTTGACGGACGGCCATGGCTACACCTTC; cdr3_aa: CSLPLTDGHGYTF